The clone carrying this T cell receptor (beta chain) has more than one count but fewer than ten. Its antigen is unknown. TCRdb's table, derived via immunoSEQ multiplex PCR, lists solely in-frame clones and lacks some. The sample was found to contain some 17,000 clones, and every one recurs. This sample is drawn from a study of T cell clonality in common variable immunodeficiency. The study, taken as a whole, reports: What drives increased CVID clonality needs T cell subpopulation sequencing. Reportedly, TCR beta sequences from common variable immunodeficiency showed fewer deletions and N-nucleotide insertions.

The CVID group had about 14 females and some 31 males, mean age about 36. CVID subjects had received replacement immunoglobulin for at least one year. The TCR originated in a human donor with common variable immunodeficiency. Input material: peripheral blood mononuclear cells.

The CDR3 spells CASSSTGTGKAEAFF. The part of the CDR3 DNA that was read is TGTGCCAGCAGCTCGACCGGGACAGGGAAGGCTGAA. The V and J genes are TRBV7-9 and TRBJ1-1, with TRBD1 matching 9 bases. The CDR3 extends 3 residues past the end of the read, so its final part is completed from the germline J gene. The CDR3 length is 15 residues. CDR1 SEHNR and CDR2 FQNEAQ come from the germline V gene (reference sequence). V dropped 4 bases and J dropped 6; count of bases not matched to a gene: 9.